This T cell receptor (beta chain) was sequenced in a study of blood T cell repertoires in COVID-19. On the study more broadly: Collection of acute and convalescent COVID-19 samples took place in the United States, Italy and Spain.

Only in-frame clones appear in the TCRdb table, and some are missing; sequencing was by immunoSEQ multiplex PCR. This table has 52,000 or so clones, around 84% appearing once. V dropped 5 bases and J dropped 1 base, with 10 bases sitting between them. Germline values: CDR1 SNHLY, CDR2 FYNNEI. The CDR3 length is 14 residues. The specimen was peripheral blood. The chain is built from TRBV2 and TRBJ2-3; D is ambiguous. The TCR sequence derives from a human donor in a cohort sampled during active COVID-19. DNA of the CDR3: TGTGCCAGCAGTCCCCCGTCCCGCACAGATACGCAGTATTTT. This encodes CASSPPSRTDTQYF. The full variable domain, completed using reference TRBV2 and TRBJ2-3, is EPEVTQTPSHQVTQMGQEVILRCVPISNHLYFYWYRQILGQKVEFLVSFYNNEISEKSEIFDDQFSVERPDGSNFTLKIRSTKLEDSAMYFCASSPPSRTDTQYFGPGTRLTVL.